This passage covers 30 T cell receptor beta chains from one sample sequenced in a study of blood T cell repertoires in COVID-19. Clones were read by immunoSEQ multiplex PCR, and TCRdb kept only the in-frame ones, dropping some. This table holds over 85,000 clones, about 85% found once. The sequencing sample was made of peripheral blood. The receptors come from a human donor in a cohort sampled during active COVID-19.

V usage is TRBV19 and J usage is TRBJ1-1, with 9 bases fitting TRBD1. Germline V gene sequence: CDR1 LNHDA, CDR2 SQIVND (reference sequence). V lost 4 bases, J lost 0 bases, and 6 bases stayed unmatched. The CDR3 runs 16 residues. The CDR3 region is CASSTGQGTMNTEAFF. Written as DNA, the CDR3 is TGTGCCAGTAGTACGGGACAGGGAACAATGAACACTGAAGCTTTCTTT. The full variable domain, its missing parts supplied by reference TRBV19 and TRBJ1-1, is DGGITQSPKYLFRKEGQNVTLSCEQNLNHDAMYWYRQDPGQGLRLIYYSQIVNDFQKGDIAEGYSVSREKKESFPLTVTSAQKNPTAFYLCASSTGQGTMNTEAFFGQGTRLTVV.

The chain couples TRBV7-9 to TRBJ2-7, with 12 bases lining up with TRBD1. The V and J ends lost 5 bases and 6 bases, in that order; junction bases with no gene match: 8. CDR3 size: 15 residues. CDR1 and CDR2 (germline): SEHNR, FQNEAQ (reference sequence). CDR3 amino acids: CASSRGQGAEGEQYF. DNA for the CDR3: TGTGCCAGCAGCCGGGGACAGGGGGCTGAGGGCGAGCAGTACTTC. The variable domain in full, completed from reference TRBV7-9 and TRBJ2-7, reads DTGVSQNPRHKITKRGQNVTFRCDPISEHNRLYWYRQTLGQGPEFLTYFQNEAQLEKSRLLSDRFSAERPKGSFSTLEIQRTEQGDSAMYLCASSRGQGAEGEQYFGPGTRLTVT.

The genes are TRBV25-1 and TRBJ1-3; D gene unclear. Trimming took 3 bases from V and 0 from J, leaving 6 bases between them. Germline V gene data show CDR1 as MGHDK and CDR2 as SYGVNS. The CDR3 runs to 14 residues. Here the CDR3 DNA reads TGTGCCAGCAGTGACCTAAGCTCTGGAAACACCATATATTTT. Translating it yields CASSDLSSGNTIYF.

The V gene is TRBV18, the J gene TRBJ2-1; D unresolved. The germline V gene encodes CDR1 KGHSH and CDR2 LQKENI. The CDR3 consists of 15 residues. V lost 2 bases to trimming and J lost 2 bases, with 10 bases between them. CDR3 sequence (DNA): TGTGCCAGCTCACCAGGCGGCACTACCTACAATGAGCAGTTCTTC. Protein sequence: CASSPGGTTYNEQFF.

The gene calls are TRBV7-9 and TRBJ2-7; a possible D gene is TRBD1 (6 bases). The germline gives CDR1 SEHNR, CDR2 FQNEAQ (reference sequence). The CDR3 runs to 15 residues. V was clipped by 5 bases and J by 5 bases, with 19 bases between them. Here the CDR3 DNA reads TGTGCCAGCAGCCGCAACTGGGGGCTCGGGAACGAGCAGTACTTC. Amino acid sequence: CASSRNWGLGNEQYF.

J is TRBJ2-1 and V is TRBV7-6, with D perhaps matching TRBD1 (5 bases). The CDR3 spans 14 residues. Germline V gene sequence: CDR1 SGHVS, CDR2 FNYEAQ. V gave up 1 base and J gave up 4 bases, with 8 bases separating them. CDR3 nucleotides: TGTGCCAGCAGCTTAGGCAGGGTATACAATGAGCAGTTCTTC. It codes for CASSLGRVYNEQFF.

This sequence joins TRBV13 and TRBJ2-7; the match to TRBD1 covers 8 bases. This CDR3 is 16 amino acids long. Germline-derived CDR1 and CDR2 are PRHDT and FYEKMQ (reference sequence). V shed 6 bases, J shed 3 bases, and the junction held 13 bases outside the gene matches. CDR3 nucleotide sequence: TGTGCCAGCAGTCTCGCCGCCGGGACAGGCCACTACGAGCAGTACTTC. Protein sequence: CASSLAAGTGHYEQYF.

This clone was observed once. The chain combines TRBV6-5 with TRBJ1-2; the match to TRBD1 covers 7 bases. Looked up from germline, CDR1 is MNHEY and CDR2 is SVGAGI. There are 14 residues in the CDR3. Trimming took 7 bases from V and 2 from J; bases not matched to a gene: 7. For the CDR3, the DNA is TGTGCCAGCAACCTGCAGGGGGGAAACTATGGCTACACCTTC. Translated: CASNLQGGNYGYTF.

CDR3 sequence: CACAVTSAGETQYF. In nucleotides, the CDR3 is TGTGCCTGCGCAGTAACTAGCGCGGGTGAGACCCAGTACTTC. V usage is TRBV30 and J usage is TRBJ2-5; TRBD2 agrees at 7 bases. CDR1 is GTSNPN, CDR2 SVGIG, per germline (reference sequence). J was trimmed by 5 bases and V by 6 bases; bases with no gene match: 12. The CDR3 is 14 residues long.

The V gene is TRBV3-1 (or the pseudogene TRBV3-2), the J gene TRBJ2-7; no reliable D call. V lost 4 bases, J lost 2 bases, and 6 bases lay in between. Germline assignment: CDR1 LGHDT and CDR2 YNNKEL (reference sequence). CDR3 length: 12 amino acids. CDR3 sequence reads: CASSPSPYEQYF. In DNA form, the CDR3 reads TGTGCCAGCAGCCCCTCCCCCTACGAGCAGTACTTC.

CDR3 sequence: CASSKGTLNTGELFF. The CDR3 bases are TGTGCCAGCAGCAAAGGGACTCTAAACACCGGGGAGCTGTTTTTT. V and J are TRBV21-1 and TRBJ2-2; TRBD2 is taken as the D call from the table, unchecked against the DNA. TRBV21-1 is labeled a pseudogene. The CDR3 contains 15 residues.

V gene TRBV7-2 combines with J gene TRBJ2-1; 10 bases match TRBD2. There are 13 residues in the CDR3. The ends lost 5 bases at V and 8 bases at J; junction bases unmatched: 3. Per germline, CDR1 SGHTA and CDR2 FQGNSA. This chain's CDR3 is CASSVSGRHEQFF. CDR3 DNA sequence: TGTGCCAGCAGCGTTAGCGGGAGGCATGAGCAGTTCTTC.

V is TRBV10-3 and J is TRBJ1-6; 7 positions match TRBD1. The CDR3 sequence is 15 residues long. Trimming removed 4 bases from V and 7 bases from J; junction bases left unmatched: 7. Looked up from germline, CDR1 is ENHRY and CDR2 is SYGVKD. The CDR3 loop reads CAISGRAGGNSPLHF. The DNA of the CDR3 is TGTGCCATCAGTGGTCGGGCAGGGGGAAATTCACCCCTCCACTTT.

V usage is TRBV7-2 and J usage is TRBJ2-5; D unclear. CDR3 length: 14 amino acids. V lost 2 bases, J lost 1 base, and 8 bases lay in between. Germline-derived CDR1 and CDR2 are SGHTA and FQGNSA. The CDR3 region has the DNA TGTGCCAGCAGCTTAATGGGCAGCCAAGAGACCCAGTACTTC. Its translation: CASSLMGSQETQYF.

CDR3 DNA: TGTGCCAGCAGCTTATCATCGGAGACCAACACTGAAGCTTTCTTT. It translates to CASSLSSETNTEAFF. V usage is TRBV11-2 and J usage is TRBJ1-1; D unclear. From germline, CDR1 is SGHAT and CDR2 FQNNGV. The CDR3 contains 15 residues. V lost 2 bases and J 2 bases, leaving 12 bases between the germline ends.

DNA of the CDR3: TGTGCCAGCAGTCTAGCGGGGGGGTGGAATGAGCAGTTCTTC. The encoded protein is CASSLAGGWNEQFF. The rearrangement joins TRBV28 to TRBJ2-1; 12 bases agree with TRBD2. This CDR3 contains 14 residues. V shed 5 bases, J shed 7 bases, and the junction held 3 bases outside the gene matches. CDR1 and CDR2 (germline): MDHEN, SYDVKM. Drawing the rest from reference TRBV28 and TRBJ2-1, the complete variable domain is DVKVTQSSRYLVKRTGEKVFLECVQDMDHENMFWYRQDPGLGLRLIYFSYDVKMKEKGDIPEGYSVSREKKERFSLILESASTNQTSMYLCASSLAGGWNEQFFGPGTRLTVL.

This clone was detected only a few times. The chain combines TRBV29-1 with TRBJ2-7; D not resolved. The CDR3 totals 13 residues. In germline, CDR1 is SQVTM, CDR2 ANQGSEA. Trimming removed 4 bases from V and 6 bases from J, with 16 bases in between. The CDR3 spells CSVVEVSVGEQYF. CDR3 DNA: TGCAGCGTTGTCGAGGTGAGCGTGGGCGAGCAGTACTTC.

CDR3 in DNA: TGTGCCAGCAGTCCCCGGGACAGGGGTACGAATGCCGGGGAGCTGTTTTTT. Translation: CASSPRDRGTNAGELFF. The V and J genes are TRBV7-6 and TRBJ2-2, with 10 bases aligning to TRBD1. V gave up 6 bases and J gave up 6 bases; unmatched junction bases: 13. The CDR3 runs to 17 residues. Germline values: CDR1 SGHVS, CDR2 FNYEAQ.

V gene TRBV19 combines with J gene TRBJ2-2; 7 nucleotides align to TRBD1. Germline CDR1 and CDR2: LNHDA and SQIVND (reference sequence). The CDR3 loop spans 14 amino acids. The V and J ends lost 10 bases and 5 bases, in that order; junction bases with no gene match: 10. CDR3 DNA sequence: TGTGCCACGTCGACAGGGTATAATACCGGGGAGCTGTTTTTT. Translated: CATSTGYNTGELFF.

The table lists this clone with a count of one. This chain connects TRBV29-1 to TRBJ1-2, with D hard to call. This CDR3 has 13 residues. With 2 bases removed from V and 4 bases from J, the gap between germline ends came to 11 bases. The germline V gene encodes CDR1 SQVTM and CDR2 ANQGSEA. CDR3: CSVERAAVYGYTF. The CDR3 DNA is TGCAGCGTTGAACGCGCGGCCGTCTATGGCTACACCTTC.

The chain links TRBV9 to TRBJ1-5; D remains unclear. Trimming removed 4 bases from V and 2 bases from J, with 13 bases in between. The germline V gene has CDR1 SGDLS and CDR2 YYNGEE. The CDR3 contains 15 residues. CDR3 nucleotide sequence: TGTGCCAGCAGCAGAGACGGTCAGGGCAATCAGCCCCAGCATTTT. Translated: CASSRDGQGNQPQHF. Complete variable domain (other parts from reference TRBV9 and TRBJ1-5): DSGVTQTPKHLITATGQRVTLRCSPRSGDLSVYWYQQSLDQGLQFLIQYYNGEERAKGNILERFSAQQFPDLHSELNLSSLELGDSALYFCASSRDGQGNQPQHFGDGTRLSIL.

This clone was seen a single time. The rearrangement links TRBV6-5 to TRBJ2-7; tentative D call: TRBD2 (5 bases). The germline V gene has CDR1 MNHEY and CDR2 SVGAGI. Trimming took off 5 bases at V and 1 base at J, with 15 bases between the two ends. The CDR3 runs 15 residues. CDR3 sequence reads: CASSPLAGGSYEQYF. CDR3 sequence (DNA): TGTGCCAGCAGTCCCCTTGCGGGTGGTTCCTACGAGCAGTACTTC.

The DNA of the CDR3 is TGTGCCAGTGTAGCGGGGGCTTCCTACAATGAGCAGTTCTTC. This encodes CASVAGASYNEQFF. The chain carries TRBV6-6 and TRBJ2-1, with 9 bases fitting TRBD2. This CDR3 comprises 14 residues. The trim removed 9 bases at V and 1 base at J, leaving 4 bases unmatched. The germline CDR1 and CDR2 sequences are MNHNY and SVGAGI (reference sequence).

V usage is TRBV19 and J usage is TRBJ2-2; perhaps TRBD1 as D (6 bases). V dropped 6 bases and J dropped 2 bases, with 13 bases sitting between them. Per germline, CDR1 LNHDA and CDR2 SQIVND (reference sequence). CDR3 length equals 15 residues. DNA for the CDR3: TGTGCCAGTAGGGCCGGGACACATAACACCGGGGAGCTGTTTTTT. Translated, it gives CASRAGTHNTGELFF. The full variable domain, its missing parts supplied by reference TRBV19 and TRBJ2-2, is DGGITQSPKYLFRKEGQNVTLSCEQNLNHDAMYWYRQDPGQGLRLIYYSQIVNDFQKGDIAEGYSVSREKKESFPLTVTSAQKNPTAFYLCASRAGTHNTGELFFGEGSRLTVL.

This rearrangement joins TRBV27 to TRBJ1-2; TRBD1 is a possible D gene (6 bases). Germline V gene sequence: CDR1 MNHEY, CDR2 SMNVEV (reference sequence). V gave up 2 bases and J gave up 5 bases, with 12 bases separating them. The CDR3 has 14 amino acids. The CDR3 here is CASSLVGTLYGYTF. The CDR3 DNA is TGTGCCAGCAGTTTAGTGGGGACACTATATGGCTACACCTTC.

The chain has TRBV6-5 and TRBJ1-6; D is unresolved. Germline V gives CDR1 MNHEY, CDR2 SVGAGI. The germline V and J ends were trimmed by 0 bases and 3 bases, with 9 bases remaining between them. The length of the CDR3 is 16 residues. Here the CDR3 DNA reads TGTGCCAGCAGTTACTCGGGCAGCAGCTATAATTCACCCCTCCACTTT. It encodes CASSYSGSSYNSPLHF.

V and J are TRBV7-2 and TRBJ1-5; 12 bases agree with TRBD1. Unmatched junction bases numbered 4, after V lost 4 bases and J lost 6 bases. Germline CDR1 SGHTA, CDR2 FQGNSA. This CDR3 has 15 residues. CDR3 nucleotide sequence: TGTGCCAGCAGCTCGGGACAGGGGGCCCGTCAGCCCCAGCATTTT. Translation gives CASSSGQGARQPQHF. The entire variable domain, with the rest obtained from reference TRBV7-2 and TRBJ1-5, is as follows: GAGVSQSPSNKVTEKGKDVELRCDPISGHTALYWYRQSLGQGLEFLIYFQGNSAPDKSGLPSDRFSAERTGGSVSTLTIQRTQQEDSAVYLCASSSGQGARQPQHFGDGTRLSIL.

The rearrangement uses TRBV6-2 or TRBV6-3 and TRBJ2-3; 12 nucleotides match TRBD2. Trimming took 6 bases from V and 4 from J; bases not matched to a gene: 5. Germline V gene data show CDR1 as MNHEY and CDR2 as SVGEGT. The CDR3 loop spans 15 amino acids. The CDR3 DNA reads as TGTGCCAGCAGCCTAACTAGCGGGGGGTCAGATACGCAGTATTTT. Protein product: CASSLTSGGSDTQYF.

This chain uses TRBV19 with TRBJ1-3; weak D call: TRBD1 (5 bases). Germline CDR1 reads LNHDA; CDR2 reads SQIVND (reference sequence). Deletions cut 3 bases from V and 0 bases from J, with 9 bases between. This CDR3 spans 15 amino acids. The CDR3 sequence is CASSMSGFSGNTIYF. Written as DNA, the CDR3 is TGTGCCAGTAGTATGTCAGGGTTCTCTGGAAACACCATATATTTT.

This clone was seen just once. The rearrangement uses TRBV5-1 and TRBJ2-3; 10 nucleotides align to TRBD2. Germline V gives CDR1 SGHRS, CDR2 YFSETQ. Trimming removed 0 bases from V and 3 bases from J; junction bases left unmatched: 7. The length of the CDR3 is 17 residues. CDR3 bases: TGCGCCAGCAGCTTGGCGGCTAGCGGGGGTGGAACAGATACGCAGTATTTT. It yields the protein CASSLAASGGGTDTQYF.